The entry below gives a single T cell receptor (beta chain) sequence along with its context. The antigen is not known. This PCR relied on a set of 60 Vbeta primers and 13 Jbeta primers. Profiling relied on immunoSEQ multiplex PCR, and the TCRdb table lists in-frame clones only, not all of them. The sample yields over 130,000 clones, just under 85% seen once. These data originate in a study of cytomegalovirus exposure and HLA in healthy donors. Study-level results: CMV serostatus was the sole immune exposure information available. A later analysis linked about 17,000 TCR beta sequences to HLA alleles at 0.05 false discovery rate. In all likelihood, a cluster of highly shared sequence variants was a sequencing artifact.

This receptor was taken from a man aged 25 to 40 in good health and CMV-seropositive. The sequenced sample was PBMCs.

The CDR3 DNA reads TGTGCCAGCAGCGCTGGGACAGGGTGGTTTACTAGCACAGATACGCAGTATTTT. Amino acid sequence: CASSAGTGWFTSTDTQYF. The chain combines TRBV9 with TRBJ2-3, with 9 nucleotides matching TRBD1. The germline V gene has CDR1 SGDLS and CDR2 YYNGEE. Trimming cost V 3 bases and J 0 bases; bases outside gene matches: 11. CDR3 length: 18 residues.